The clone carrying this T cell receptor beta chain has a handful of counts. Its antigen is currently unknown. V lost 3 bases, J lost 10 bases, and 10 bases lay in between. CDR3 length equals 12 residues. Germline-derived CDR1 and CDR2 are MNHEY and SMNVEV (reference sequence). PCR primers comprised 60 Vbeta and 13 Jbeta primers. Assay: immunoSEQ multiplex PCR; the TCRdb copy retains only in-frame clones and omits some. The sample consists of some 170,000 clones, around 79% of them appearing once. The data were taken from a study of cytomegalovirus exposure and HLA in healthy donors. The study, taken as a whole, reports: Presence/absence analyses supposed approximately even sequencing depth among donors. Both high specificity and high sensitivity reportedly marked the classifier's diagnosis of cytomegalovirus status. Across HLA loci, a later analysis found differing TCR association rates, with DRB1 most and HLA-C fewest. Excluded: some indistinguishable V segments such as TRBV6-2 and TRBV6-3.

The clonotype was recovered from a man in his forties or fifties in good health and CMV-seropositive. This chain uses TRBV27 with TRBJ2-1, with D perhaps TRBD1 (6 bases). Sequenced: PBMCs. The CDR3 sequence is CASSFRGREQFF. The CDR3 bases are TGTGCCAGCAGTTTCAGGGGACGGGAGCAGTTCTTC.